This TCR beta chain was captured in a study of T cells in Graves' hyperthyroidism and ophthalmopathy. Amplification targeted TCR beta CDR3 regions from RNA transcripts. Using the HTBI primer set, a first-round RT-PCR was run on the TCR CDR3. TCRdb itself ran the multiplex PCR reads through MiXCR, one entry per CDR3 protein. Seen here are roughly 500,000 distinct CDR3 sequences, approximately 15% observed once, and the top ten hold less than 6%. The CDR3 sequence is 16 residues long. V lost 3 bases and J lost 1, with 13 bases in between. Germline assignment: CDR1 SGHAT and CDR2 FQNNGV. As concerns this clonotype: Antigen specificity is unknown.

With a duration under 2 months, the hyperthyroidism was newly diagnosed in patients aged 18 to 65. From 8.5 to 10 ml of fresh peripheral blood, PBMCs were isolated. Study-wide results and limits: In validation, the model predicted ophthalmopathy. These predictions came a median approximately 6.5 months before onset. Ophthalmopathy cases were set apart from stable hyperthyroidism by a 13 V-J model.

The rearrangement links TRBV11-2 to TRBJ2-1, with D perhaps being TRBD1 or TRBD2 (5 bases each). Input material: blood. This clonotype was obtained from a woman in her twenties or thirties with Graves' hyperthyroidism that later progressed to Graves' ophthalmopathy. CDR3 residues: CASSLGVVSSYNEQFF. CDR3 coding DNA: TGTGCCAGCAGCTTGGGGGTTGTTTCGTCCTACAATGAGCAGTTCTTC.